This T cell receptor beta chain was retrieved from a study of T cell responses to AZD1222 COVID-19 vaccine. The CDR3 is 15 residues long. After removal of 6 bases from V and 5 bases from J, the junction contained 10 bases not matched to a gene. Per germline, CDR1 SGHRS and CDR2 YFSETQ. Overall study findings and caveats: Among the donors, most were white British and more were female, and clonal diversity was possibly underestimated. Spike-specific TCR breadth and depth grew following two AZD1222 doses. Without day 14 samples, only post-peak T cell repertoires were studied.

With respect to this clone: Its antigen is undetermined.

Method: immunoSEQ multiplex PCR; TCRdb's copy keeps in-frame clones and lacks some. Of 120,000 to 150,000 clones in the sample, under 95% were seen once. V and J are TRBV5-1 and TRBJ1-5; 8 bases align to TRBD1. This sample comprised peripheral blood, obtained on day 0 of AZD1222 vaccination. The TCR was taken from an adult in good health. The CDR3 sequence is CASTPQPGGDQPQHF. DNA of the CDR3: TGCGCCAGCACCCCGCAGCCAGGGGGCGATCAGCCCCAGCATTTT. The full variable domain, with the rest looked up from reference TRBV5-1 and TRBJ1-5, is KAGVTQTPRYLIKTRGQQVTLSCSPISGHRSVSWYQQTPGQGLQFLFEYFSETQRNKGNFPGRFSGRQFSNSRSEMNVSTLELGDSALYLCASTPQPGGDQPQHFGDGTRLSIL.